This T cell receptor beta chain is from a study of blood T cell repertoires in COVID-19. Overall study: Whether acute or convalescent, the COVID-19 samples came from the United States, Italy and Spain. Sources were T cells, B-cell-depleted T cells, or PBMCs; the material itself was cDNA or gDNA.

Using immunoSEQ multiplex PCR, the repertoire was profiled, and TCRdb retains in-frame clones only, with some absent. The top ten clones hold less than 3% of a sample with about 50,000 clones, under 90% of them seen once. In Seattle, patients joined the study during active infection and were tracked longitudinally. Trimming removed 7 bases from V and 4 bases from J; junction bases left unmatched: 10. The CDR3 extends over 15 amino acids. Germline V gene sequence: CDR1 SNHLY, CDR2 FYNNEI. The sequence was obtained from an elderly woman with COVID-19, enrolled during active disease. This sequence joins TRBV2 and TRBJ2-5, with 9 bases lining up with TRBD2. Sequencing was performed on peripheral blood. CDR3 loop: CASNQREVGRETQYF. CDR3 sequence (DNA): TGTGCCAGCAATCAGCGGGAGGTTGGAAGAGAGACCCAGTACTTC.